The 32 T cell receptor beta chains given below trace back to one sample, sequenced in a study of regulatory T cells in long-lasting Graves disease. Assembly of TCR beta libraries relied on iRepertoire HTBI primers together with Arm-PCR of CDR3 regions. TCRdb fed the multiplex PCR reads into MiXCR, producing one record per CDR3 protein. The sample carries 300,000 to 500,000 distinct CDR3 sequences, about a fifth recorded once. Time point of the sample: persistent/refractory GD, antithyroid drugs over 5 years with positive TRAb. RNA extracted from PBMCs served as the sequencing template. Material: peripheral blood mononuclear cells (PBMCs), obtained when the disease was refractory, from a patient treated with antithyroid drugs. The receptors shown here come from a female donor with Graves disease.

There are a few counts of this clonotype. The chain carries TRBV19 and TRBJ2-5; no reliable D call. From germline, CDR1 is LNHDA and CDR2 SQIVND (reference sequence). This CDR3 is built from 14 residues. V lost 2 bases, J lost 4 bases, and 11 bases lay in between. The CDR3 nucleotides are TGTGCCAGTAGTATAATAGGTCCGAGAGAGACCCAGTACTTC. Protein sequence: CASSIIGPRETQYF.

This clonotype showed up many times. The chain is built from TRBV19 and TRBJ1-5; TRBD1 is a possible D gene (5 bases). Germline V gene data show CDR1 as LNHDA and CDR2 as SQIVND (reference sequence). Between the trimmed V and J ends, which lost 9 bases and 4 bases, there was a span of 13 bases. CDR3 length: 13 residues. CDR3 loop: CASSDSGNQPQHF. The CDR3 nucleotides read TGTGCCAGCAGCGACAGTGGAAATCAGCCCCAGCATTTT.

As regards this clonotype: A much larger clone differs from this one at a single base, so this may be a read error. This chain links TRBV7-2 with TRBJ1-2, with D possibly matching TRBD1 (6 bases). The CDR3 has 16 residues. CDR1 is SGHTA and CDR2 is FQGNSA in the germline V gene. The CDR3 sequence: CASSPTTRGTLYGCTF. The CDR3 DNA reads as TGTGCCAGCAGTCCCACCACCAGGGGAACTTTATATGGCTGCACCTTC.

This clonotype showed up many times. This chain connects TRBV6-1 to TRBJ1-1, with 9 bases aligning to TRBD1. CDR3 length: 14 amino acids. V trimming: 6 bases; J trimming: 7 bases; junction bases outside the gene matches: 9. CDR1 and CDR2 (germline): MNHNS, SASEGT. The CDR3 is CASRENRGQNEAFF. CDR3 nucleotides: TGTGCCAGCAGGGAAAACAGGGGGCAGAATGAAGCTTTCTTT.

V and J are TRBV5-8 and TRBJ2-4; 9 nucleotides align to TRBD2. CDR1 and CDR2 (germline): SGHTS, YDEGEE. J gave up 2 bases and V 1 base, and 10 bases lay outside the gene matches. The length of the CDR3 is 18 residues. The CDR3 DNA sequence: TGTGCCAGCAGCTTGAAGATGCGGGAGGGAGTCTCCAAAAACATTCAGTACTTC. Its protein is CASSLKMREGVSKNIQYF.

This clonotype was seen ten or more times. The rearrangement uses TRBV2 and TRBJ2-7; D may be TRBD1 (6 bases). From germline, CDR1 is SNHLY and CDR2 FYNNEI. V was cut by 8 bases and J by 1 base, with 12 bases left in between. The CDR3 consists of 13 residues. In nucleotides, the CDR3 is TGTGCCAGCGGGGGCAGAGCTTCCTACGAGCAGTACTTC. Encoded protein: CASGGRASYEQYF.

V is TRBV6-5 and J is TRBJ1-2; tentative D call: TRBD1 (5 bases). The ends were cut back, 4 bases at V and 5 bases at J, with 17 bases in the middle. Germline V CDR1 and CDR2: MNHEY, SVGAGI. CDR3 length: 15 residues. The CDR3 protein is CASSSYSGTSYGYTF. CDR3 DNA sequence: TGTGCCAGCAGTTCGTACTCCGGGACGAGTTATGGCTACACCTTC.

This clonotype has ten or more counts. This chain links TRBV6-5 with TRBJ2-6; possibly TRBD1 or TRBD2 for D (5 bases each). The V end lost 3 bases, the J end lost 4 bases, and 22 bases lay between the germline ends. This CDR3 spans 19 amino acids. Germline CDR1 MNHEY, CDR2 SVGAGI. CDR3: CASSYGWGTDVTGANVLTF. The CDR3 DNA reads TGTGCCAGCAGTTATGGGTGGGGGACGGACGTTACAGGGGCCAACGTCCTGACTTTC.

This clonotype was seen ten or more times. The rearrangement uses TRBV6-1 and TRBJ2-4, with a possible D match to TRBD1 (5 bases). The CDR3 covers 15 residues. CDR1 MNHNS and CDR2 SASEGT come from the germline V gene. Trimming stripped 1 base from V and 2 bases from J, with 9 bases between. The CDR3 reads CASSEGRQTKNIQYF. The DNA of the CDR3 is TGTGCCAGCAGTGAAGGGAGACAGACCAAAAACATTCAGTACTTC.

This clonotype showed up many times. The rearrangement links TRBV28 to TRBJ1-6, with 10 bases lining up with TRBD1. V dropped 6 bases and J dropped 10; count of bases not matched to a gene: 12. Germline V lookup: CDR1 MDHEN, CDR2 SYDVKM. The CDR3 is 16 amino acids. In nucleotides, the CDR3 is TGTGCCAGCAGGCCCCTCGCCGGGACAGGGGACTCACCCCTCCACTTT. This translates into CASRPLAGTGDSPLHF.

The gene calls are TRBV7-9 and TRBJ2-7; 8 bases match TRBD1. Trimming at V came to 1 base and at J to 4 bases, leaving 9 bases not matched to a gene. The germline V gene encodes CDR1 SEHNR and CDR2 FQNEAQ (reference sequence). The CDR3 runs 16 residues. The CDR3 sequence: CASSLVPRQGYYEQYF. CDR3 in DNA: TGTGCCAGCAGCTTAGTCCCGAGACAGGGGTATTACGAGCAGTACTTC. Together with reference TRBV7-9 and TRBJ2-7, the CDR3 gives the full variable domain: DTGVSQNPRHKITKRGQNVTFRCDPISEHNRLYWYRQTLGQGPEFLTYFQNEAQLEKSRLLSDRFSAERPKGSFSTLEIQRTEQGDSAMYLCASSLVPRQGYYEQYFGPGTRLTVT.

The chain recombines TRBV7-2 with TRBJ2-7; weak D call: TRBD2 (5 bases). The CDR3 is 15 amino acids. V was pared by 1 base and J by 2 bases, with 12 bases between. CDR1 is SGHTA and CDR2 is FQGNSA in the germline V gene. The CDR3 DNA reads TGTGCCAGCAGCTTAGAAGAGCCGCGGGCCTACGAGCAGTACTTC. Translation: CASSLEEPRAYEQYF.

CDR3 region: CASSYSRSSATQYF. The CDR3, as DNA: TGTGCCAGCAGTTACTCCCGAAGTTCAGCTACGCAGTATTTT. The chain couples TRBV6-2 or TRBV6-3 to TRBJ2-3; no reliable D call. Trimming took 0 bases from V and 8 from J, leaving 12 bases between them. The CDR3 is 14 residues long. The germline CDR1 and CDR2 sequences are MNHEY and SVGEGT.

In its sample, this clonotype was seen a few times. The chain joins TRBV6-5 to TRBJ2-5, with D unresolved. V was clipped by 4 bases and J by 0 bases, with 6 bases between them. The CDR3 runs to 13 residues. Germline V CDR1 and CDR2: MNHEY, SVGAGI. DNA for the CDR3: TGTGCCAGCAGTTCATGGTACCAAGAGACCCAGTACTTC. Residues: CASSSWYQETQYF.

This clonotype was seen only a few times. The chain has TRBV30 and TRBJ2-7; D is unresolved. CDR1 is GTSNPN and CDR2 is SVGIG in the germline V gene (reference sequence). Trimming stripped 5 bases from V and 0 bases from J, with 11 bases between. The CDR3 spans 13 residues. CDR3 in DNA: TGTGCCTGGTCAGTTAGGCTCTCCTACGAGCAGTACTTC. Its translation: CAWSVRLSYEQYF.

The CDR3 protein is CASSPIGDGYTF. In DNA form, the CDR3 reads TGTGCCAGCTCACCAATAGGGGATGGCTACACCTTC. The chain carries TRBV18 and TRBJ1-2; D possibly corresponds to TRBD1 (5 bases). The CDR3 has 12 residues. Trimming took off 2 bases at V and 6 bases at J, with 7 bases between the two ends. The V gene's germline CDR1 is KGHSH and CDR2 LQKENI.

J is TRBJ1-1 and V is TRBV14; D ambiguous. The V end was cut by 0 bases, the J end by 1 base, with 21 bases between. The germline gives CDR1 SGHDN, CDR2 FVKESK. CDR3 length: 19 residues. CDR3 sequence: CASSQDLEAWRAENTEAFF. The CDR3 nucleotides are TGTGCCAGCAGCCAAGATCTTGAGGCTTGGAGGGCCGAGAACACTGAAGCTTTCTTT.

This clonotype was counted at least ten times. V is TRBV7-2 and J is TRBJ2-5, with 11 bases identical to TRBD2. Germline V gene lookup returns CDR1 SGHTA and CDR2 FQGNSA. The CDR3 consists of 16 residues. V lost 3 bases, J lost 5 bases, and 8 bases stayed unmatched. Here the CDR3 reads CASSFLAGGLTETQYF. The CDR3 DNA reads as TGTGCCAGCAGCTTTCTAGCGGGAGGATTAACGGAGACCCAGTACTTC. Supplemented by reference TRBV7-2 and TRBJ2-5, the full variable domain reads GAGVSQSPSNKVTEKGKDVELRCDPISGHTALYWYRQSLGQGLEFLIYFQGNSAPDKSGLPSDRFSAERTGGSVSTLTIQRTQQEDSAVYLCASSFLAGGLTETQYFGPGTRLLVL.

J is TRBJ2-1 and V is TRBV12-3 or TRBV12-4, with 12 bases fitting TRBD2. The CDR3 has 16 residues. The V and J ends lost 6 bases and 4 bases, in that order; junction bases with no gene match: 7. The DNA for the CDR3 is TGTGCCAGCAGCGTGCTAGCGGGGGGGCCGTACAATGAGCAGTTCTTC. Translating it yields CASSVLAGGPYNEQFF.

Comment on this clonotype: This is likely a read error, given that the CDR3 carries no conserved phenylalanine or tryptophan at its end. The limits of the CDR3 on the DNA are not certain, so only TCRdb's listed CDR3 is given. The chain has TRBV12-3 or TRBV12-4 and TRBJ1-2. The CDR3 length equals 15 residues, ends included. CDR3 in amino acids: CASSFAVRTKYGHTS.

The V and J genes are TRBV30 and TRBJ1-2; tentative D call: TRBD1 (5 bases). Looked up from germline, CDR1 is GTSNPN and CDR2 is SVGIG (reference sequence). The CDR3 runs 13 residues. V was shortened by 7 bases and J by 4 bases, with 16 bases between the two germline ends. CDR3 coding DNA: TGTGCCTACCTCGGGACCCGGTCCTATGGCTACACCTTC. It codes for CAYLGTRSYGYTF.

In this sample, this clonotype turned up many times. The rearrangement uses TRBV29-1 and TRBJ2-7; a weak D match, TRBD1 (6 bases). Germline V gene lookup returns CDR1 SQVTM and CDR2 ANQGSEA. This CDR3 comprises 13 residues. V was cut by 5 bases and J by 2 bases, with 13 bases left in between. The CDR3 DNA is TGCAGCGTTAGATTAACAGGGACCTACGAGCAGTACTTC. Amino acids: CSVRLTGTYEQYF.

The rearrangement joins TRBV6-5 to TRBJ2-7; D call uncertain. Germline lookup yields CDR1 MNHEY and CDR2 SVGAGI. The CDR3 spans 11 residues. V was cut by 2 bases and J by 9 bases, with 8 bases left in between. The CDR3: CASSYRRGQYF. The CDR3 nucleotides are TGTGCCAGCAGTTACCGACGCGGGCAGTACTTC.

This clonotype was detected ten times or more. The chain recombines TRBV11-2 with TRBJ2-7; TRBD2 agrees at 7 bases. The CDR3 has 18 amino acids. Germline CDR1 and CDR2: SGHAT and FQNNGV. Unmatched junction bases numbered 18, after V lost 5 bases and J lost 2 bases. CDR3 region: CASSPVGREKKRTYEQYF. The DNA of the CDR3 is TGTGCCAGCAGCCCGGTGGGGCGGGAGAAGAAAAGGACCTACGAGCAGTACTTC.

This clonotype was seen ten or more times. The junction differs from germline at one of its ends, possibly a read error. Written as DNA, the CDR3 is TGTGCCAGCAGTTTGTCCGGGGAAGAGGCCCAGTACTTC. Translation: CASSLSGEEAQYF. J is TRBJ2-5 and V is TRBV28; possibly TRBD2 for D (5 bases). This CDR3 is built from 13 residues. Germline-derived CDR1 and CDR2 are MDHEN and SYDVKM.

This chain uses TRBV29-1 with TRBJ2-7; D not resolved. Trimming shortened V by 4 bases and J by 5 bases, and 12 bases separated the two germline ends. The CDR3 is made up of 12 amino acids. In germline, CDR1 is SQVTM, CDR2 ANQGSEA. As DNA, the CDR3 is TGCAGCGTTGTGTTGCGACCCCACGAGCAGTACTTC. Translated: CSVVLRPHEQYF.

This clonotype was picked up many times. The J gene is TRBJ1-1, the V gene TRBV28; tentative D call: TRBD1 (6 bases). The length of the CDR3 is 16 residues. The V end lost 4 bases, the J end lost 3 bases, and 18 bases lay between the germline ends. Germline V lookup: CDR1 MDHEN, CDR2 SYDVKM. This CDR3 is CASSSPGGGGYTEAFF. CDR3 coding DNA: TGTGCCAGCAGTTCCCCCGGGGGGGGCGGGTACACTGAAGCTTTCTTT.

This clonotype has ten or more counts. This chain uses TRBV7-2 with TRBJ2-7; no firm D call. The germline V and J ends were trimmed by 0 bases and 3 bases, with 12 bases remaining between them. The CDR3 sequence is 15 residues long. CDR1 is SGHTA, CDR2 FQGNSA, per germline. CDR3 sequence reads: CASSLAGNEYYEQYF. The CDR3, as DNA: TGTGCCAGCAGCTTAGCGGGAAATGAGTACTACGAGCAGTACTTC.

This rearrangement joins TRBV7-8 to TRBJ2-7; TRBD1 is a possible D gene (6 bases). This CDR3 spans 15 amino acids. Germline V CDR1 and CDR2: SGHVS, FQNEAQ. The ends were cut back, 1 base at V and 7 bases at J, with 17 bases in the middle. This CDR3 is CASSLGPWNQGEQYF. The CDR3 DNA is TGTGCCAGCAGCTTAGGCCCGTGGAATCAGGGGGAGCAGTACTTC.

CDR3 amino acids: CASRTLLTGELFF. CDR3 in DNA: TGTGCCAGCAGAACCCTGTTGACCGGGGAGCTGTTTTTT. This rearrangement joins TRBV6-1 to TRBJ2-2; D not certain. This CDR3 spans 13 amino acids. V lost 6 bases and J lost 5, with 10 bases in between. Germline V gene sequence: CDR1 MNHNS, CDR2 SASEGT.

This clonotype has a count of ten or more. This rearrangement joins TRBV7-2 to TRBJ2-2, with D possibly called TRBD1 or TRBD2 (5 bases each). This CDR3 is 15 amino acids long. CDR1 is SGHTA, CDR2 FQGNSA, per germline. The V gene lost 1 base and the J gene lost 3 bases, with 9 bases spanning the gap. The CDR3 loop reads CASSLESGHTGELFF. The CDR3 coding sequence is TGTGCCAGCAGCTTAGAATCGGGGCACACCGGGGAGCTGTTTTTT.

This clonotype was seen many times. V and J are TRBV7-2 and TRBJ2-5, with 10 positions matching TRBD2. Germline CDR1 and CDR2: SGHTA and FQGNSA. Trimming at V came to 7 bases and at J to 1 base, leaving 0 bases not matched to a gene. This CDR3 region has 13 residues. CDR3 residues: CASTSGGQETQYF. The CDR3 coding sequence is TGTGCCAGCACTAGCGGGGGCCAAGAGACCCAGTACTTC.